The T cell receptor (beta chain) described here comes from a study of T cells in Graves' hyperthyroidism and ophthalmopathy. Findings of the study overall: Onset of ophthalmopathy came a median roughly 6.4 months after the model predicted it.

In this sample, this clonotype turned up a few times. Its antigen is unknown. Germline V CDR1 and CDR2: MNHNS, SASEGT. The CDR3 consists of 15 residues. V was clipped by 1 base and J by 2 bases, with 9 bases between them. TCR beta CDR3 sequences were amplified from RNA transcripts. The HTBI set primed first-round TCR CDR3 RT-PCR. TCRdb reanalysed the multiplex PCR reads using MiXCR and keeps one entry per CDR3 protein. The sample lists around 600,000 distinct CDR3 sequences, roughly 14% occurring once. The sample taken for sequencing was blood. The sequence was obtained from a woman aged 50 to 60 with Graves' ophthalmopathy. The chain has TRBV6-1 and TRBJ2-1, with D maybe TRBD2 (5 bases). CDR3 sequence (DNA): TGTGCCAGCAGTGAAGTGTGGGGAGCCTACAATGAGCAGTTCTTC. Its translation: CASSEVWGAYNEQFF.